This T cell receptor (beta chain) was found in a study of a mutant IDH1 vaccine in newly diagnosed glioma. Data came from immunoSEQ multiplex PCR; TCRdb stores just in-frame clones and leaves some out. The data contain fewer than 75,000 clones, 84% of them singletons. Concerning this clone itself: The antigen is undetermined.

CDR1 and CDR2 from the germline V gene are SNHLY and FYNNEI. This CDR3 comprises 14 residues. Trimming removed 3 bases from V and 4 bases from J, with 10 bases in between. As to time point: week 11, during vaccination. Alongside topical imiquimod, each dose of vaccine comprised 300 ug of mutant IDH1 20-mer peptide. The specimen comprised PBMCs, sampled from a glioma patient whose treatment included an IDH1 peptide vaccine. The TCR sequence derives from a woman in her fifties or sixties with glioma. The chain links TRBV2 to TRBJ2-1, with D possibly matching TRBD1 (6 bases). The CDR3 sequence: CASSEDSSYNEQFF. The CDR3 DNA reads TGTGCCAGCAGTGAGGACAGCTCATACAATGAGCAGTTCTTC.